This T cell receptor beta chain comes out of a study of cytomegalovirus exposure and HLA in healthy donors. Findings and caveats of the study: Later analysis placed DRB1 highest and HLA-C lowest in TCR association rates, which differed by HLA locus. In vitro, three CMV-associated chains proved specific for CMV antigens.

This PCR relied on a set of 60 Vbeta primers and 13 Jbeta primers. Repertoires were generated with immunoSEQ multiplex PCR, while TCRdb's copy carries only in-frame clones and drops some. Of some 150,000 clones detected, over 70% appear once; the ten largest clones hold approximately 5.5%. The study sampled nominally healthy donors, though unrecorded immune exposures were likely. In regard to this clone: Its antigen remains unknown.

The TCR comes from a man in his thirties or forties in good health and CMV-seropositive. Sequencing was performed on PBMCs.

CDR3 DNA: TGTGCCAGCAGCTTATCTACAGGGTGGCACGAGCAGTACTTC. Its protein product is CASSLSTGWHEQYF. The genes are TRBV11-2 and TRBJ2-7, with TRBD1 as a possible D gene (6 bases). The CDR3 contains 14 residues. The ends were cut back, 2 bases at V and 5 bases at J, with 13 bases in the middle. Per germline, CDR1 SGHAT and CDR2 FQNNGV.